Only one count was recorded for the clone carrying this TCR beta chain. Sequenced by immunoSEQ multiplex PCR; TCRdb stores in-frame clones only, minus some. The sample contains 140,000 or so clones, around 90% of which appear only once. This sample is part of a study of blood T cell repertoires in COVID-19. Trimming pared 3 bases from V and 7 bases from J, leaving 14 bases between. Germline CDR1 and CDR2: SGHRS and YFSETQ. CDR3 length equals 14 residues. This clonotype was obtained from a man aged 70 or older with acute or convalescent COVID-19. The V gene is TRBV5-1, the J gene TRBJ1-5, with a possible D match to TRBD1 (5 bases). The sequencing input was peripheral blood. The CDR3 spells CASSSGTEGQPQHF. The CDR3, as DNA: TGCGCCAGCAGCTCCGGGACGGAGGGCCAGCCCCAGCATTTT.